This TCR beta chain was found in a study of T cell responses to AZD1222 COVID-19 vaccine. Findings of the study overall: Possibly, clonal diversity was underestimated; donors were largely white British and included more females.

Some clones are missing from TCRdb's copy, which holds only in-frame ones; the method was immunoSEQ multiplex PCR. Among 100,000 to 150,000 clones listed, 90% were seen once. On this clone itself: Its antigen remains unidentified. The junction and the germline gene differ at one end; a read error may be behind it.

The CDR3 consists of 13 residues. Germline CDR1 reads SGHKS; CDR2 reads YYEKEE (reference sequence). The chain joins TRBV5-5 to TRBJ1-2; D remains unclear. The source material was peripheral blood, sampled on day 0 of AZD1222 vaccination. The sequence was collected from an adult in good health. Here the CDR3 reads CASSSDLWDGHTF. The CDR3 nucleotides are TGTGCCAGCAGCTCGGACCTTTGGGATGGCCACACCTTC.